This T cell receptor beta chain appears in the sequencing data of a study of patients and donors after allogeneic stem cell transplantation. This CDR3 comprises 15 residues. Trimming took 6 bases from V and 1 from J; bases not matched to a gene: 7. The germline V gene has CDR1 MNHNS and CDR2 SASEGT. TCRdb redid the calling of the RT-PCR reads with MiXCR, one entry per CDR3 protein. The profile shows 400,000 to 450,000 distinct CDR3 sequences, approximately 16% of them singletons. The receptor comes from a human donor who was either an allogeneic HSCT recipient or a stem cell or donor lymphocyte infusion donor (not recorded which). It is not recorded whose cells these are; they may come from a transplant donor. Sequenced input: blood, either unsorted or a sorted T cell fraction (not recorded which). The rearrangement links TRBV6-1 to TRBJ1-1, with 8 bases matching TRBD1. CDR3 sequence reads: CASSERDRGNTEAFF. Here the CDR3 DNA reads TGTGCCAGCAGCGAACGCGACAGGGGGAACACTGAAGCTTTCTTT.